The T cell receptor beta chain described here comes from a study of human T cells and chemical hapten exposure. This clonotype was detected ten times or more. TCRdb redid the calling of the RACE reads with MiXCR, one entry per CDR3 protein. Altogether more than 100,000 distinct CDR3 sequences are present, approximately 13% being singletons, with the ten largest covering 0.92%. The time point was: patch test 1, 2 weeks after DPC sensitization. Treatment of the sample: therapeutic diphenylcyclopropenone sensitization with weekly scalp DPC. The V end was cut by 3 bases, the J end by 7 bases, with 6 bases between. The CDR3 contains 10 residues. Germline CDR1 reads DFQATT; CDR2 reads SNEGSKA (reference sequence).

The sequence was collected from a young man with alopecia areata. Some clones in this sample may be carry-over from other donors' samples. V and J are TRBV20-1 and TRBJ1-2; D gene unclear. Sequencing was performed on whole blood, taken in connection with sensitization to the hapten diphenylcyclopropenone (DPC). The CDR3 loop is CSAREGGYTF. In nucleotides, the CDR3 is TGCAGTGCTAGGGAGGGTGGCTACACCTTC.